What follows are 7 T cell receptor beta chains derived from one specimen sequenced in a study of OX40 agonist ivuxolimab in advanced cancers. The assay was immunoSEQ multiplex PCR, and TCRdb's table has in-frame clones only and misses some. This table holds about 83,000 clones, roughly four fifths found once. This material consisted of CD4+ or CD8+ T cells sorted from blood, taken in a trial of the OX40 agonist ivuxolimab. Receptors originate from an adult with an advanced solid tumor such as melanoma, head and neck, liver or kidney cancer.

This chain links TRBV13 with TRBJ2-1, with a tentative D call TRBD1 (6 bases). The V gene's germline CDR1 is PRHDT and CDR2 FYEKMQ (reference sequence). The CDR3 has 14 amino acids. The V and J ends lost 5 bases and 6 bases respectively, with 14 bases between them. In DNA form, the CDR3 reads TGTGCCAGCAGCATACAGAGAGGGGGCAATGAGCAGTTCTTC. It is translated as CASSIQRGGNEQFF.

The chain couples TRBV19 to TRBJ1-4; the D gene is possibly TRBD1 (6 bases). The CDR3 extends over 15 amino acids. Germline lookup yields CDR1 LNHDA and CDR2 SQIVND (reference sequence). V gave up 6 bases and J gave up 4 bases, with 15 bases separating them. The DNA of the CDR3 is TGTGCCAGTAGCGCGGGGGGCTCGGGTAATGAAAAACTGTTTTTT. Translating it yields CASSAGGSGNEKLFF.

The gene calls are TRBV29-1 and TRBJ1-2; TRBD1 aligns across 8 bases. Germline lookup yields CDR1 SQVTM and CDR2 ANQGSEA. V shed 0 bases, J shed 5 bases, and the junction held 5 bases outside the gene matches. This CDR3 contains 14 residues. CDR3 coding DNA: TGCAGCGTTGAAGAGACAGGGGCCTTATATGGCTACACCTTC. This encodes CSVEETGALYGYTF.

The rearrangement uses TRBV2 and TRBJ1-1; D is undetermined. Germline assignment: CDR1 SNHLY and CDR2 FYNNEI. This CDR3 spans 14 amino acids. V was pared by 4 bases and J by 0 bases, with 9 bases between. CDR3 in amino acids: CASSGDFMNTEAFF. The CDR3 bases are TGTGCCAGCAGTGGAGATTTCATGAACACTGAAGCTTTCTTT.

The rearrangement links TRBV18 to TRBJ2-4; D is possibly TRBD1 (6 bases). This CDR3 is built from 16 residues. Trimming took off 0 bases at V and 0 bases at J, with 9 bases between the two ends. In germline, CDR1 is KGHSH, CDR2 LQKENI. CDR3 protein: CASSPPGGLAKNIQYF. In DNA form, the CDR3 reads TGTGCCAGCTCACCACCAGGGGGTCTAGCCAAAAACATTCAGTACTTC.

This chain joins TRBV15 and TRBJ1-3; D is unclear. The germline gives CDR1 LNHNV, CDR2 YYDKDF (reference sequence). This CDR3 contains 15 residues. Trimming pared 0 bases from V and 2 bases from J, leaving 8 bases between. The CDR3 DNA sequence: TGTGCCACCAGCAGAGAGGTTGCAACTGGAAACACCATATATTTT. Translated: CATSREVATGNTIYF. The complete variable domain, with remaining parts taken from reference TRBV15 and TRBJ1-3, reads DAMVIQNPRYQVTQFGKPVTLSCSQTLNHNVMYWYQQKSSQAPKLLFHYYDKDFNNEADTPDNFQSRRPNTSFCFLDIRSPGLGDTAMYLCATSREVATGNTIYFGEGSWLTVV.

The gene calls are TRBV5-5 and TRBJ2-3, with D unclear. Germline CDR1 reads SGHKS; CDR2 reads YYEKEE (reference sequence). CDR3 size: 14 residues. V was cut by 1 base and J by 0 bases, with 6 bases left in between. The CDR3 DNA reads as TGTGCCAGCAGCTTGCGTCAGAGCACAGATACGCAGTATTTT. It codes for CASSLRQSTDTQYF.